This T cell receptor (beta chain) was identified in a study of control samples from healthy donors and cancer patients. The data were produced by immunoSEQ multiplex PCR, yet TCRdb's version contains in-frame clones alone and is incomplete. The data show 170,000 or so clones, with 80% to 95% seen just once and roughly 2% held by the top ten. V lost 1 base, J lost 5 bases, and 8 bases stayed unmatched. This CDR3 contains 16 residues. The germline V gene has CDR1 SNHLY and CDR2 FYNNEI. The count of this clone is one. The source of this sequence is a woman in her thirties or forties in good health. Sequenced sample: blood. This chain links TRBV2 with TRBJ2-5; TRBD1 matches at 9 bases. CDR3 in amino acids: CASSEETGGYGETQYF. In DNA form, the CDR3 reads TGTGCCAGCAGTGAAGAGACAGGGGGTTACGGGGAGACCCAGTACTTC.